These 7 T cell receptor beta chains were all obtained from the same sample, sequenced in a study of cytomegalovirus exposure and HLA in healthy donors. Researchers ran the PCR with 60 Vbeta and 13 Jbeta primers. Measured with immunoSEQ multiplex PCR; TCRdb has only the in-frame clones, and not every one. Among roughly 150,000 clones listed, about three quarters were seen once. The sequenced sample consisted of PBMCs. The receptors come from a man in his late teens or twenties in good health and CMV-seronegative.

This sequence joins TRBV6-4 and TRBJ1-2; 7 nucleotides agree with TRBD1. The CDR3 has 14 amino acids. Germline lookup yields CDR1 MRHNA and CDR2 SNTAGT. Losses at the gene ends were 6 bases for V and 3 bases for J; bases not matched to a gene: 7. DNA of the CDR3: TGTGCCAGCAGAGTCCGGGGACAGCACTATGGCTACACCTTC. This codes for CASRVRGQHYGYTF.

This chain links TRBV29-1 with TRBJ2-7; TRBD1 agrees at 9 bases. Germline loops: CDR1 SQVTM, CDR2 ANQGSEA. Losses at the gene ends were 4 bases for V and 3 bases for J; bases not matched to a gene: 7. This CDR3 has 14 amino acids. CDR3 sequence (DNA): TGCAGCGTTGTAGTCCCGGGACAGGGCTACGAGCAGTACTTC. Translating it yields CSVVVPGQGYEQYF.

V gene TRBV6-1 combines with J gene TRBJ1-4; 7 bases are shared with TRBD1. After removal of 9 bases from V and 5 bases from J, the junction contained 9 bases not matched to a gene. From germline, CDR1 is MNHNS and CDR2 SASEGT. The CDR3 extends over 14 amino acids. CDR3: CASRDLGQNEKLFF. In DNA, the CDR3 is TGTGCCAGTAGAGATTTGGGACAGAATGAAAAACTGTTTTTT.

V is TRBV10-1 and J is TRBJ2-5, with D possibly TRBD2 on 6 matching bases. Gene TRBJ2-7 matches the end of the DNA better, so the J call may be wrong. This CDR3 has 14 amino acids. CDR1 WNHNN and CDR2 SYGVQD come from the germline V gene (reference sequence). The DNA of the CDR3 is TGCGCCAGCAGTGAGTCTCGGGAGACCTACGAGCAGTACTTC. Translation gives CASSESRETYEQYF.

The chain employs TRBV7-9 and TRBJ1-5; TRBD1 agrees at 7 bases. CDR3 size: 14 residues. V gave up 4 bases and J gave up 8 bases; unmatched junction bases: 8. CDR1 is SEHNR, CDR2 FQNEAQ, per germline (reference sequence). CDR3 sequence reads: CASSSTGSVEPQHF. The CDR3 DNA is TGTGCCAGCAGCTCGACAGGGTCCGTGGAGCCCCAGCATTTT.

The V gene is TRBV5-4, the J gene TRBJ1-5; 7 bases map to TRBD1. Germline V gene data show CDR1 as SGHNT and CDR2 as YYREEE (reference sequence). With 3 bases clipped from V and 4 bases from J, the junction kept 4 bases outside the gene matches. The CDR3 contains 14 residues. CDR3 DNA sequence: TGTGCCAGCAGCTCAGGACAGGCGAATCAGCCCCAGCATTTT. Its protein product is CASSSGQANQPQHF.

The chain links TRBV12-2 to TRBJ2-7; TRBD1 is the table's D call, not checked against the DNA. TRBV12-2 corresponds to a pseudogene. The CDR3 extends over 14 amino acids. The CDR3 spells CASRSSGRGHEQYF. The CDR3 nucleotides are TGTGCAAGTCGCTCCTCAGGTAGGGGTCACGAGCAGTACTTC.